The sequence of this T cell receptor (beta chain) was determined in a study of T cell repertoires in cytomegalovirus infection. Study-level information: Matching HLA type and CMV infection were both indicated by public TCR beta signatures.

Germline loops: CDR1 MNHEY, CDR2 SMNVEV (reference sequence). The CDR3 has 14 amino acids. Trimming removed 8 bases from V and 8 bases from J; junction bases left unmatched: 13. Ten or more counts support this clonotype. Its antigen is currently unknown. TCRdb recomputed calls from the reads with MiXCR, one row per CDR3 protein. This sample carries around 900,000 distinct CDR3 sequences, about 33% of them seen once, and the ten largest clones take over 10%. Overall study findings and caveats: HLA-C-restricted CMV clonotypes gave the most frequent clonotype in two of eight donors.

The TCR originated in a human donor in good health (CMV status not recorded). Some clones in this sample may be carry-over from other donors' samples. Specimen: cultured CD8+ T cells from PBMCs, collected from culture after CMV antigen stimulation. V usage is TRBV27 and J usage is TRBJ1-2, with TRBD1 matching over 8 bases. The CDR3 spells CASAWTGIGMGYTF. As DNA, the CDR3 is TGTGCCAGCGCCTGGACAGGGATAGGAATGGGCTACACCTTC.